This T cell receptor (beta chain) came from a study of T cell responses to AZD1222 COVID-19 vaccine. Profiling relied on immunoSEQ multiplex PCR, and the TCRdb table lists in-frame clones only, not all of them. The sample shows roughly 150,000 clones, approximately 90% of them seen only once. Here the sequenced sample was peripheral blood, taken on day 0 of AZD1222 vaccination. The sequence was collected from an adult in good health.

As DNA, the CDR3 is TGTGCCAGCAGCCCCCCTACATACTACGAGCAGTACTTC. Translation gives CASSPPTYYEQYF. This chain connects TRBV11-2 to TRBJ2-7; no reliable D call. There are 13 residues in the CDR3. Germline CDR1 reads SGHAT; CDR2 reads FQNNGV. V was clipped by 5 bases and J by 3 bases, with 11 bases between them.